The clone carrying this T cell receptor (beta chain) appeared once. Its target is not known. The data originate from a study of cytomegalovirus exposure and HLA in healthy donors. In the study overall: The roughly 700 first-cohort repertoires and the 130 or so validation repertoires shared the same platform, a later analysis reported. Study findings and constraints: Some public TCRs appeared in many individuals, while most sequences were rare. Subsequent analysis of the approximately 120 validation repertoires found a tendency for first-cohort TCR clusters to co-occur. In vitro checks showed that a few CMV-associated chains really do target CMV antigens.

Germline V gene data show CDR1 as MNHEY and CDR2 as SMNVEV (reference sequence). V was shortened by 5 bases and J by 1 base, with 11 bases between the two germline ends. CDR3 size: 14 residues. Method: immunoSEQ multiplex PCR; TCRdb's copy keeps in-frame clones and lacks some. The repertoire holds 200,000 to 300,000 clones, with around 91% as singletons. This chain uses TRBV27 with TRBJ1-1, with a tentative D call TRBD1 (5 bases). The sample consisted of PBMCs. The origin of this receptor is a woman in her 30s in good health and CMV-seronegative. CDR3 region: CASSLGPTNTEAFF. CDR3 bases: TGTGCCAGCAGTCTGGGACCGACGAACACTGAAGCTTTCTTT.